This TCR beta chain was identified during a study of human T cells and chemical hapten exposure (dated by TCRdb to about 2021). Turning to the overall study: Libraries were combined into a pool for sequencing, and differences in TCR yield between samples came mainly from small differences in library volumes within the pool. Both TCR alpha and TCR beta chains were sequenced from each blood RNA sample. Peripheral blood TCR repertoire changes were tracked in vivo in alopecia patients during primary and secondary sensitization to the hapten diphenylcyclopropenone (DPC).

This specimen's time point label, interpreted: healthy volunteer bleed at 2 weeks. Unfractionated whole blood was collected in Tempus Blood RNA tubes, and total RNA was extracted from that blood. As TCR sequencing controls, roughly five healthy volunteers were used, with blood taken at day 0, 2 weeks and 6 weeks. Overall study results and their limits: No change with DPC sensitization was found in the number of TCRs above 1 in 1000 frequency, and no evidence of global repertoire structure alterations was found. Repeated subsampling changed both the strength of the expansion versus patch-test correlation and the threshold at which that correlation became significant.

Receptors were amplified or captured by RACE. Sequencing used a NextSeq 500. During library preparation, unique molecular identifiers were attached to individual cDNA molecules so that TCRs could be counted in a quantitative, reproducible way. In the source study's methods: Samples had a median of roughly 100,000 TCRs, with a range from roughly 20,000 to 690,600. The Decombinator software suite was used to annotate V, J and CDR3 in the TCR reads. For PS versus PT1 abundance plots, all samples were subsampled to the same number of TCRs (28,000). TCRs were defined as expanded if absent before sensitization and observed at least eight times at the 2-week time point. Starting from the raw public reads, TCRdb applied fastp trimming at Q25, assembled clones with MiXCR and retained in-frame beta chains. Every CDR3 protein is listed once, alongside the most common genes and DNA of its rows. The V and J calls were determined by TCRdb, not by the authors. The table for this sample lists roughly 130,000 distinct CDR3 sequences; more than 7.5% of them were counted only once. The ten largest account for roughly 1.6% of the sample.

This clonotype was counted a few times. The antigen it recognizes is unknown. Base qualities are not provided; no much larger clone lies one nucleotide away. The CDR3 covers 13 residues, taking in both the cysteine and the phenylalanine. Of all the DNA, just the CDR3 is kept, 39 bases in frame from base 1. CDR1 and CDR2 were assigned from the germline V gene as SGHVS and FNYEAQ. The trim is 0 bases for V and 4 bases for J, with a gap of 6 bases between the germline ends. The receptor was isolated from a male donor in good health. Some clones in this sample may be carry-over from other donors' samples. The rearrangement combines TRBV7-6 with TRBJ1-1; the D gene cannot be named for sure. Sequenced input: whole blood. The CDR3 protein is CASSLASLTEAFF. The DNA is TGTGCCAGCAGCTTAGCAAGCCTCACTGAAGCTTTCTTT.